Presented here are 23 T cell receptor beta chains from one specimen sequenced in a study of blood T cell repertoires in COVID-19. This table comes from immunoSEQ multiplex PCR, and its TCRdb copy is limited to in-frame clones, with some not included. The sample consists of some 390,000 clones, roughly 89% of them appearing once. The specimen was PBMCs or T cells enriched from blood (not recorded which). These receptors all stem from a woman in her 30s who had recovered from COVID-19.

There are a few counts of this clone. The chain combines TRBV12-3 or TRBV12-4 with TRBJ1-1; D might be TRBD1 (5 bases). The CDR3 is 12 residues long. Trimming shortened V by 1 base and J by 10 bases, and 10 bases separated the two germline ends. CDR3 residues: CASSLEGLGAFF. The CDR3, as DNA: TGTGCCAGCAGTTTAGAGGGGCTTGGAGCTTTCTTT.

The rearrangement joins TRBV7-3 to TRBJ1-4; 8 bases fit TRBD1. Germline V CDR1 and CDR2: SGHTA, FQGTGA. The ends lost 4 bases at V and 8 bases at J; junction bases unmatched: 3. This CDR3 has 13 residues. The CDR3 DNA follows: TGTGCCAGCAGCTCTGGACAGGGAGAAAAACTGTTTTTT. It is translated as CASSSGQGEKLFF.

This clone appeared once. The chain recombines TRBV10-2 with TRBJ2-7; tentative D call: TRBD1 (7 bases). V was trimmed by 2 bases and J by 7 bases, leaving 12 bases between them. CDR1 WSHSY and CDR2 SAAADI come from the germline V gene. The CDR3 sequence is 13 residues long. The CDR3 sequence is CASSETGAGEQYF. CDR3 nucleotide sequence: TGCGCCAGCAGTGAGACAGGGGCGGGGGAGCAGTACTTC.

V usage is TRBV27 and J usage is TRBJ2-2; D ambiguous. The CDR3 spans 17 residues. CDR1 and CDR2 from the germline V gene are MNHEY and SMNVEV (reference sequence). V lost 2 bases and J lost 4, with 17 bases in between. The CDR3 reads CASSLPGRTDPTGELFF. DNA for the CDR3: TGTGCCAGCAGTTTACCTGGGCGCACTGATCCCACCGGGGAGCTGTTTTTT.

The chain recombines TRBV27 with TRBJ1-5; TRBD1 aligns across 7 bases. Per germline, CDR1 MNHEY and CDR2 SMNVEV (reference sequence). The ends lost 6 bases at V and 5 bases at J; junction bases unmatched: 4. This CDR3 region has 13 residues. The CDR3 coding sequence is TGTGCCAGCAGCAACAGGGGTGATCAGCCCCAGCATTTT. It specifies CASSNRGDQPQHF.

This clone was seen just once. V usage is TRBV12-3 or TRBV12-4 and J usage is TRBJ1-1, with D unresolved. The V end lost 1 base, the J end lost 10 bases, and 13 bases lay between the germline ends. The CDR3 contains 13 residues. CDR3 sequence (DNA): TGTGCCAGCAGTTTAGAACCGGGTCGCGGAGCTTTCTTT. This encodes CASSLEPGRGAFF.

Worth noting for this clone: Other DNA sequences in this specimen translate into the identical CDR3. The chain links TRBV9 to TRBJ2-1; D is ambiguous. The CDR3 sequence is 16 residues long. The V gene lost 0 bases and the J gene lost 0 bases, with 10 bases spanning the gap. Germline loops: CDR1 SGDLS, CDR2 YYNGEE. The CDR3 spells CASSVDGGSSYNEQFF. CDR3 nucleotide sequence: TGTGCCAGCAGCGTAGACGGCGGAAGCTCCTACAATGAGCAGTTCTTC.

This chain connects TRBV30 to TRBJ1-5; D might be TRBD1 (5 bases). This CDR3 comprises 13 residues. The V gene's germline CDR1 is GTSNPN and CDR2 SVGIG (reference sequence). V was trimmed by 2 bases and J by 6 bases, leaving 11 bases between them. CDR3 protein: CAWSRGGFQPQHF. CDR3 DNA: TGTGCCTGGAGTCGGGGGGGTTTTCAGCCCCAGCATTTT.

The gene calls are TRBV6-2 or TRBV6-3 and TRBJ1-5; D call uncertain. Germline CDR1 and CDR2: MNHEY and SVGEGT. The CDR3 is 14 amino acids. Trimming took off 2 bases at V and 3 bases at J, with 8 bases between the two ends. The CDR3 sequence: CASSYGPTNQPQHF. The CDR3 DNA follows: TGTGCCAGCAGTTACGGGCCTACCAATCAGCCCCAGCATTTT.

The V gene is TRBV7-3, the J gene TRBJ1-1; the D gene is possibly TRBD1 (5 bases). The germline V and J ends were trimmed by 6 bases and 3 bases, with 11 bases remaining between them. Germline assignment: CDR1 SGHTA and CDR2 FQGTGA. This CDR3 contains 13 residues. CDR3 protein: CASSLLRDTEAFF. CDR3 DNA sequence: TGTGCCAGCAGTTTACTCAGGGACACTGAAGCTTTCTTT.

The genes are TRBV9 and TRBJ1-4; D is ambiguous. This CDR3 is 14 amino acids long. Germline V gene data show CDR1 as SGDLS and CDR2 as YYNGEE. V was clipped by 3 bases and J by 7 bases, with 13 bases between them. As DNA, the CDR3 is TGTGCCAGCAGCGGATACGGAGGTGGTGAAAAACTGTTTTTT. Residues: CASSGYGGGEKLFF.

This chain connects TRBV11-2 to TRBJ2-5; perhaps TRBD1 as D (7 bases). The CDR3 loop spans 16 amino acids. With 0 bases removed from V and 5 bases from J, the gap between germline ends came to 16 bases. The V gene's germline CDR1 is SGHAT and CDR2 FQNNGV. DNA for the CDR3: TGTGCCAGCAGCTTAGATACGGCAGGGGGACTGGAGACCCAGTACTTC. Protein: CASSLDTAGGLETQYF.

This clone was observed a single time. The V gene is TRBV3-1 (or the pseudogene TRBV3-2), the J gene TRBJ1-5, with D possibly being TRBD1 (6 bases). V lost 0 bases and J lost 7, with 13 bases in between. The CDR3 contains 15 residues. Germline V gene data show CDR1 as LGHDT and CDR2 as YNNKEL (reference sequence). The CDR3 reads CASSQETGFGQPQHF. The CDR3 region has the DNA TGTGCCAGCAGCCAAGAAACAGGGTTCGGACAGCCCCAGCATTTT.

DNA for the CDR3: TGCACCGTACGGGTAAACCGGGAGACCCAGTACTTC. It is translated as CTVRVNRETQYF. The J gene is TRBJ2-5, the V gene TRBV29-1; D is undetermined. This CDR3 spans 12 amino acids. The germline gives CDR1 SQVTM, CDR2 ANQGSEA. The entire variable domain, with the rest obtained from reference TRBV29-1 and TRBJ2-5, is as follows: SAVISQKPSRDICQRGTSLTIQCQVDSQVTMMFWYRQQPGQSLTLIATANQGSEATYESGFVIDKFPISRPNLTFSTLTVSNMSPEDSSIYLCTVRVNRETQYFGPGTRLLVL.

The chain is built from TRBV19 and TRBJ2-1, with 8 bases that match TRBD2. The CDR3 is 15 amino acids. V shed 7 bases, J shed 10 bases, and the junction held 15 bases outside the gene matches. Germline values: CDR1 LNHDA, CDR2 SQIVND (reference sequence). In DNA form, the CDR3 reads TGTGCCAGTACCCCGAGGACGGGAGGGCCAGCAGAGCAGTTCTTC. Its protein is CASTPRTGGPAEQFF.

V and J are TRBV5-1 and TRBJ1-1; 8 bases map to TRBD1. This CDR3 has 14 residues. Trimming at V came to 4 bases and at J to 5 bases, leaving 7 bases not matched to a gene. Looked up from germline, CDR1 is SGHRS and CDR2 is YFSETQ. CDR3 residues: CASSLRTGYTEAFF. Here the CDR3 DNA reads TGCGCCAGCAGCCTTAGGACAGGGTATACTGAAGCTTTCTTT.

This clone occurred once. The CDR3 loop reads CSVDVGGVGQPQHF. As DNA, the CDR3 is TGCAGCGTTGATGTCGGGGGAGTAGGTCAGCCCCAGCATTTT. The chain couples TRBV29-1 to TRBJ1-5; D possibly corresponds to TRBD1 (5 bases). Germline loops: CDR1 SQVTM, CDR2 ANQGSEA. Deletions cut 3 bases from V and 6 bases from J, with 15 bases between. This CDR3 has 14 residues.

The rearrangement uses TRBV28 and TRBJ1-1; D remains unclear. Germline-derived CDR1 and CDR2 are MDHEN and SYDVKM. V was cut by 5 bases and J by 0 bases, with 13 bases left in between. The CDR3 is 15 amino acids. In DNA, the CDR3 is TGTGCCAGCAGTGTAGGCGGAGGAGTGAACACTGAAGCTTTCTTT. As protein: CASSVGGGVNTEAFF.

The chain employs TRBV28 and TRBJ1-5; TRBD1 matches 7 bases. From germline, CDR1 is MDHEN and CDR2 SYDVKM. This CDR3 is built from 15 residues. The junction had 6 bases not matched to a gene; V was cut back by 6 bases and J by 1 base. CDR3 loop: CASSPQTGSNQPQHF. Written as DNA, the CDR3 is TGTGCCAGCAGCCCTCAGACAGGGAGCAATCAGCCCCAGCATTTT.

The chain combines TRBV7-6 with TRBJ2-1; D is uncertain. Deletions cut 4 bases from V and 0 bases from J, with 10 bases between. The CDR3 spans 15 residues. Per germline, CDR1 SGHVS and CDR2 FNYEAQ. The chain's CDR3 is CASSSPARSYNEQFF. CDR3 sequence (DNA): TGTGCCAGCAGCTCCCCAGCGCGCTCCTACAATGAGCAGTTCTTC. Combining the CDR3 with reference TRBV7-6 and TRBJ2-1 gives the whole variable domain GAGVSQSPRYKVTKRGQDVALRCDPISGHVSLYWYRQALGQGPEFLTYFNYEAQQDKSGLPNDRFSAERPEGSISTLTIQRTEQRDSAMYRCASSSPARSYNEQFFGPGTRLTVL.

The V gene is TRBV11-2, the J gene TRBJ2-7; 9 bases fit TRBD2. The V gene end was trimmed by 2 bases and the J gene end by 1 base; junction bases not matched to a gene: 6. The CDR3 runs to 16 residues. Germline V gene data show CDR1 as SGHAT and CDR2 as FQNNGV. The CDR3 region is CASSLLAGQGSYEQYF. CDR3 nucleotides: TGTGCCAGCAGCTTACTAGCGGGACAAGGGTCCTACGAGCAGTACTTC.

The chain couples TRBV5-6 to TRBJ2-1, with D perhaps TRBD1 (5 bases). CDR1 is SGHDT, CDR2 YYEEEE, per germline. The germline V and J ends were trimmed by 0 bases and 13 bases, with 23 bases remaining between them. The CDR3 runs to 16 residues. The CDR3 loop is CASSLVADSGSLIQFF. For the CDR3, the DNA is TGTGCCAGCAGCTTGGTTGCCGACTCAGGGTCGTTAATCCAGTTCTTC.

The CDR3 loop is CASSVANQGETQYF. The DNA for the CDR3 is TGTGCCAGCAGCGTAGCTAACCAGGGGGAGACCCAGTACTTC. The chain carries TRBV9 and TRBJ2-5; TRBD1 is a possible D gene (6 bases). The germline V gene encodes CDR1 SGDLS and CDR2 YYNGEE. With 0 bases removed from V and 5 bases from J, the gap between germline ends came to 11 bases. This CDR3 is built from 14 residues. Combining the CDR3 with reference TRBV9 and TRBJ2-5 gives the whole variable domain DSGVTQTPKHLITATGQRVTLRCSPRSGDLSVYWYQQSLDQGLQFLIQYYNGEERAKGNILERFSAQQFPDLHSELNLSSLELGDSALYFCASSVANQGETQYFGPGTRLLVL.